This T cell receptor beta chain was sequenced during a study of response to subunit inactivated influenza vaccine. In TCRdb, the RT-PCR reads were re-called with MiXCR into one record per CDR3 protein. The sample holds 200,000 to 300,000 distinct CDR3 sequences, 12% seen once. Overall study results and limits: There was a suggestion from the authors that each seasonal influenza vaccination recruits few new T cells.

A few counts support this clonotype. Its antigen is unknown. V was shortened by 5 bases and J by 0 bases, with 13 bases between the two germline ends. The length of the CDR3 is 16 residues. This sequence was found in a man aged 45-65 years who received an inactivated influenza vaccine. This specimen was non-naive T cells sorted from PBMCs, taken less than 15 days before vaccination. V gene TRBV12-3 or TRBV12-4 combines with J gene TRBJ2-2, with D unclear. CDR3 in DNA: TGTGCCAGCAGTCCGGTGAAGGGAACGAACACCGGGGAGCTGTTTTTT. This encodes CASSPVKGTNTGELFF.